This passage covers 10 T cell receptor beta chains from one sample sequenced in a study of beta chain features in type 1 diabetes listed by TCRdb under 2018. Preparation of the library involved the immunoSEQ multiplex PCR assay. The High Capacity cDNA Reverse Transcription Kit was used to reverse transcribe all of the isolated RNA, meaning that expressed TCRB transcripts were what got sequenced. TCRdb carries this immuneACCESS record with in-frame sequences only. Its versions omit some clonotypes, under half of them owing to an unresolved V gene in the studies checked, with the rest unexplained. The sample has under 400,000 clones on record, about 15% of them singletons. The ten largest clonotypes hold more than 6.5% of the sample. Sequenced: central memory CD4+ T cells from blood. These receptors were taken from a man aged 25 to 45 in good health.

V and J are TRBV5-1 and TRBJ1-5; TRBD1 aligns across 7 bases. V lost 2 bases to trimming and J lost 1 base; unmatched junction nucleotides: 6. Germline assignment: CDR1 SGHRS and CDR2 YFSETQ. The CDR3 length is 16 residues. CDR3 coding DNA: TGCGCCAGCAGCTTATACCCGACAGGGAGCAATCAGCCCCAGCATTTT. Encoded protein: CASSLYPTGSNQPQHF.

Note on this clone: Other DNA sequences in the sample encode the same CDR3. The CDR3 reads CASKPNSNQPQHF. DNA for the CDR3: TGTGCCAGCAAACCGAATAGCAATCAGCCCCAGCATTTT. The chain joins TRBV27 to TRBJ1-5; D is ambiguous. V was clipped by 7 bases and J by 0 bases, with 7 bases between them. This CDR3 is built from 13 residues. Germline CDR1 reads MNHEY; CDR2 reads SMNVEV (reference sequence).

The chain combines TRBV10-3 with TRBJ2-3; 8 positions match TRBD2. Looked up from germline, CDR1 is ENHRY and CDR2 is SYGVKD. With 6 bases clipped from V and 2 bases from J, the junction kept 4 bases outside the gene matches. This CDR3 is 14 amino acids long. The CDR3 is CAIRPGGNTDTQYF. CDR3 DNA sequence: TGTGCCATCAGACCGGGGGGGAACACAGATACGCAGTATTTT.

The V call is TRBV7-2, the J call TRBJ2-2; D not resolved. The CDR3 has 15 amino acids. V shed 5 bases and J shed 1 base, with 11 bases lying between them. CDR1 and CDR2 (germline): SGHTA, FQGNSA. The CDR3 is CASSVTQVNTGELFF. DNA of the CDR3: TGTGCCAGCAGCGTCACTCAAGTGAACACCGGGGAGCTGTTTTTT.

This clone was found a few times. J is TRBJ1-6 and V is TRBV6-1, with D hard to call. V was trimmed by 6 bases and J by 10 bases, leaving 10 bases between them. The germline CDR1 and CDR2 sequences are MNHNS and SASEGT. The CDR3 length is 12 residues. CDR3 sequence: CASSSGGSPLHF. CDR3 nucleotide sequence: TGTGCCAGCAGCTCCGGTGGATCACCCCTCCACTTT.

The table lists this clone with a few counts. A read error may be the cause here, since a much bigger clone is one base away. The sample holds other DNA sequences that translate to the same CDR3. The chain recombines TRBV4-2 with TRBJ1-5; no clear D gene. The CDR3 contains 13 residues. The germline V gene has CDR1 LGHNA and CDR2 YNFKEQ. V lost 0 bases and J 3 bases, leaving 3 bases between the germline ends. CDR3 DNA sequence: TGTGCCAGCAGCCAAGACCCCAATCAGCCCCAGCATTTT. It specifies CASSQDPNQPQHF.

The sample holds a few counts of this clone. The rearrangement uses TRBV10-3 and TRBJ2-1, with D unclear. The V end was cut by 6 bases, the J end by 6 bases, with 12 bases between. Germline CDR1 reads ENHRY; CDR2 reads SYGVKD. The CDR3 sequence is 13 residues long. CDR3 residues: CAIRYQSGNEQFF. The CDR3, as DNA: TGTGCCATCAGGTACCAGTCTGGCAATGAGCAGTTCTTC.

This clone was seen only a few times. The chain couples TRBV7-8 to TRBJ1-2, with 7 bases that match TRBD1. Germline-derived CDR1 and CDR2 are SGHVS and FQNEAQ. The CDR3 is 17 amino acids. The J segment lost 1 base and the V segment lost 2 bases, leaving 10 bases of the junction unmatched. CDR3 loop: CASSLKFGTANNYGYTF. The CDR3 DNA sequence: TGTGCCAGCAGCTTAAAATTCGGGACAGCTAATAACTATGGCTACACCTTC.

The chain uses TRBV15 and TRBJ2-1; TRBD1 might be the D (5 bases). This CDR3 region has 17 residues. Trimming took 0 bases from V and 0 from J, leaving 12 bases between them. From germline, CDR1 is LNHNV and CDR2 YYDKDF (reference sequence). The CDR3 DNA reads as TGTGCCACCAGCAGAGACGGCAGGGCTACCTCCTACAATGAGCAGTTCTTC. This codes for CATSRDGRATSYNEQFF.

This clone was detected a few times. This CDR3 reads CASSHRDRGFGYTF. The CDR3, as DNA: TGTGCCAGCAGCCACCGGGACAGGGGGTTTGGCTACACCTTC. The rearrangement links TRBV6-5 to TRBJ1-2; 11 bases align to TRBD1. Germline trimming cut 6 bases from V and 7 bases from J; bases unmatched to any gene: 7. The CDR3 totals 14 residues. Looked up from germline, CDR1 is MNHEY and CDR2 is SVGAGI.